This T cell receptor (beta chain) was sequenced for a study of identical twins. Everyone who donated was a healthy Caucasian. One entry per CDR3 protein, called by TCRdb with MiXCR from the 5' RACE reads. The data show hundreds of thousands of distinct CDR3 sequences, roughly 18% seen once. Study conclusions and caveats: Insertions ran lower in abundant cord blood beta clonotypes, though not in memory repertoires.

The germline V gene has CDR1 MNHNS and CDR2 SASEGT. This CDR3 has 15 amino acids. With V trimmed by 6 bases and J by 8 bases, 11 bases remained unmatched. This clonotype has just a few counts. The antigen is not known. The sample was also linked to a second study, of T cells expressing NK-cell markers. That source notes: About 1.0-7.5% of CD8+ T cells in six or seven donors belonged to dominant NKG2C+ clonotypes.

This TCR was sampled from a woman between 18 and 29 years old in good health. The source material was PBMCs. V usage is TRBV6-1 and J usage is TRBJ2-1; 9 bases align to TRBD1. The CDR3 spells CASRPSGTGRYEQFF. Written as DNA, the CDR3 is TGTGCCAGCAGGCCATCCGGGACAGGGCGGTATGAGCAGTTCTTC.